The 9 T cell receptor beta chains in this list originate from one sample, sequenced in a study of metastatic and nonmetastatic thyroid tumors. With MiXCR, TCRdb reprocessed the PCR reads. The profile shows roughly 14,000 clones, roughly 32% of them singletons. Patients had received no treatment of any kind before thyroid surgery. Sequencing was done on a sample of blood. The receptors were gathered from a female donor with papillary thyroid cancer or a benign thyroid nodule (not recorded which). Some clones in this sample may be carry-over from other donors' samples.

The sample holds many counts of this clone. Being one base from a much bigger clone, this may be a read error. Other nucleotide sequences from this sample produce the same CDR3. DNA of the CDR3: TGCAGCGCTAGACAAATAGCGGGGGGGGACACCGGGGAGCTGTTTTTT. Amino acid sequence: CSARQIAGGDTGELFF. The chain joins TRBV20-1 to TRBJ2-2; 11 bases are shared with TRBD2. The germline V gene has CDR1 DFQATT and CDR2 SNEGSKA (reference sequence). The CDR3 is made up of 16 amino acids.

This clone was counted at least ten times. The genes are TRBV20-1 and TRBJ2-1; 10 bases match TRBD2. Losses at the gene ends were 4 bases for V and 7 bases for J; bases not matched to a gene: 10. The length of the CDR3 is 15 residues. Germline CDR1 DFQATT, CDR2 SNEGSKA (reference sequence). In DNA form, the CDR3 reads TGCAGTGCTAACACCGGGACTAGCGTAAGAAATGAGCAGTTCTTC. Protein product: CSANTGTSVRNEQFF.

The CDR3 here is CASSLGLAGANSPLHF. The CDR3 DNA sequence: TGCGCCAGCAGCTTGGGACTAGCGGGGGCCAATTCACCCCTCCACTTT. The chain has TRBV5-1 and TRBJ1-6; the D gene is possibly TRBD1 (6 bases). This CDR3 contains 16 residues. V lost 0 bases and J lost 7, with 14 bases in between. Germline V gene sequence: CDR1 SGHRS, CDR2 YFSETQ.

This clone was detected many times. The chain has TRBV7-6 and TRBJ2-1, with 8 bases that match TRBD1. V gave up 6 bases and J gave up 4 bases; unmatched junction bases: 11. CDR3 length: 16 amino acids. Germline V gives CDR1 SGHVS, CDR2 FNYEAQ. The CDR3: CASSLSGQGGYNEQFF. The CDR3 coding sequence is TGTGCCAGCAGTTTAAGCGGACAGGGTGGGTACAATGAGCAGTTCTTC.

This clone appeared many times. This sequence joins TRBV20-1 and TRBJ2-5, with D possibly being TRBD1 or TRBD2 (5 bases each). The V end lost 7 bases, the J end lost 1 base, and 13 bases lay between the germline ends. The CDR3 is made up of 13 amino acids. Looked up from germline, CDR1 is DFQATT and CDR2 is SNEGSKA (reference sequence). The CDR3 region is CSVVRGTQETQYF. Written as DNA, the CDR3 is TGCAGTGTAGTCAGAGGGACCCAAGAGACCCAGTACTTC.

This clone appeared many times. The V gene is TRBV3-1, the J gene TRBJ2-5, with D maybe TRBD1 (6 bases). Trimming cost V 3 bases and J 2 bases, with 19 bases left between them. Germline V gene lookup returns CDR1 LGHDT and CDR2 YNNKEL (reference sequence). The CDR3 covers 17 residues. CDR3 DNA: TGTGCCAGCAGCCACGGAAACACTCCAGGGACACAAGAGACCCAGTACTTC. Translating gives CASSHGNTPGTQETQYF.

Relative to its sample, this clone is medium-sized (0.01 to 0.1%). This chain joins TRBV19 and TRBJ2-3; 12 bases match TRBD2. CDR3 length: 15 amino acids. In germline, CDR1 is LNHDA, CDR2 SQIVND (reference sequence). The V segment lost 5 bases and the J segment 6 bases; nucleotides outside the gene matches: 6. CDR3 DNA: TGTGCCAGTAGTCTAGGACTAGCGGGGTTGGATACGCAGTATTTT. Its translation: CASSLGLAGLDTQYF.

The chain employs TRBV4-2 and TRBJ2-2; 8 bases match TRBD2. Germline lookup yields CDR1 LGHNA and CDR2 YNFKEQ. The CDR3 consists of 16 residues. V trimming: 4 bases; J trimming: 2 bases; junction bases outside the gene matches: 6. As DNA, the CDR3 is TGTGCCAGCAGCCCCTCACTAGCGGCCAACACCGGGGAGCTGTTTTTT. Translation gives CASSPSLAANTGELFF.

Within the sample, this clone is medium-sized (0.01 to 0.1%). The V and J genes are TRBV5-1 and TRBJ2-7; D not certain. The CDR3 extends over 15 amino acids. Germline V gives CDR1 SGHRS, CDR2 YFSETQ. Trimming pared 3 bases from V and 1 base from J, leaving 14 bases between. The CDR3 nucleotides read TGCGCCAGCAGCTCGAGCGTCAGGAGATCCTACGAGCAGTACTTC. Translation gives CASSSSVRRSYEQYF.